The TCR beta chain under discussion was sequenced for a study of early T cells in non-severe SARS-CoV-2 infection. The study, taken as a whole, reports: Sequences matched to VDJdb favored anti-spike CD8 responses, while private and CD4 specificities were missed.

MiXCR, run by TCRdb on the 5' RACE reads, gives a single entry per CDR3 protein. The sample lists about 58,000 distinct CDR3 sequences; more than 7% were seen once. About this clonotype: Antigen: not known.

The CDR3 spans 12 residues. The receptor was derived from an adult who was a healthcare worker with PCR-confirmed SARS-CoV-2 infection or an uninfected control (not recorded which). The sequencing sample was made of whole blood. The chain uses TRBV21-1 and TRBJ2-1. TRBV21-1 has pseudogene status. The CDR3 coding sequence is TGTGCCAGCAGCAAAGTGGGCAATGAGCAGTTCTTC. Translation gives CASSKVGNEQFF.